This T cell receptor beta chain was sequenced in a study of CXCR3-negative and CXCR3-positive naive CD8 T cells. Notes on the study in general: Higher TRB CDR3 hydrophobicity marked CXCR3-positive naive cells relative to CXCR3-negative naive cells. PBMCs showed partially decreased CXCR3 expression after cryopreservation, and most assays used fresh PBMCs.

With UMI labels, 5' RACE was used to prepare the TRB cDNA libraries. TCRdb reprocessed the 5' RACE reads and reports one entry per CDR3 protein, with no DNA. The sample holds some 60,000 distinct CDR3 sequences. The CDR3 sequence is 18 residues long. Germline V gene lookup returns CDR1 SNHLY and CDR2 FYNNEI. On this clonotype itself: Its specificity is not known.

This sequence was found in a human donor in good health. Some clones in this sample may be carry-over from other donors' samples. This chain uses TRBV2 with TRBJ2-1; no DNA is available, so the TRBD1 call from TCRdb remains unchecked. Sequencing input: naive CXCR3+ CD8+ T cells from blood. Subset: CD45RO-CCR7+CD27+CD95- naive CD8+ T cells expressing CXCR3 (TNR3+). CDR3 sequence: CASSEGEIGAGRYNEQFF.